The 6 T cell receptor beta chains below all came from one sample that was sequenced in a study of graft-versus-host responses after intestinal transplantation. The antigens these receptors bind are not known. This table comes from immunoSEQ multiplex PCR, and its TCRdb copy is limited to in-frame clones, with some not included. The data contain about 86,000 clones, 88% of them seen just once; the ten biggest clones take up roughly 0.28%. The specimen comprised unstimulated CD4+ T cells sorted from spleen or lymph node cells, sampled before transplant. The source of these receptors is a human donor who was the organ donor for an intestinal transplant.

The chain is built from TRBV19 and TRBJ1-5, with no clear D. The V gene's germline CDR1 is LNHDA and CDR2 SQIVND (reference sequence). The germline V and J ends were trimmed by 7 bases and 0 bases, with 10 bases remaining between them. CDR3 size: 14 residues. CDR3 DNA sequence: TGTGCCAGTACCTCGGACTATAGCAATCAGCCCCAGCATTTT. As protein: CASTSDYSNQPQHF.

The V gene is TRBV28, the J gene TRBJ1-3; D remains ambiguous. Germline CDR1 reads MDHEN; CDR2 reads SYDVKM. This CDR3 is built from 12 residues. V gave up 4 bases and J gave up 4 bases, with 5 bases separating them. The CDR3 DNA follows: TGTGCCAGCAGTTCTCCCGGAAACACCATATATTTT. The encoded protein is CASSSPGNTIYF.

V and J are TRBV21-1 and TRBJ2-7; no check of the table's D call, TRBD2, against the DNA was made. TRBV21-1 represents a pseudogene. The CDR3 length is 19 residues. CDR3 coding DNA: TGTGCCAGCAGCAAAAAAAAGAGACTAGCGGGACTCCCACCCTACGAGCAGTACTTC. Amino acid sequence: CASSKKKRLAGLPPYEQYF.

The J gene is TRBJ1-1, the V gene TRBV27; TRBD1 aligns across 8 bases. V shed 5 bases, J shed 9 bases, and the junction held 8 bases outside the gene matches. The CDR3 covers 13 residues. In germline, CDR1 is MNHEY, CDR2 SMNVEV (reference sequence). The CDR3 here is CASSLSRTGKAFF. As DNA, the CDR3 is TGTGCCAGCAGTCTCTCTCGGACAGGGAAAGCTTTCTTT.

This clone was observed a handful of times. The chain joins TRBV6-1 to TRBJ1-2, with D tentatively TRBD1 (5 bases). The germline V gene has CDR1 MNHNS and CDR2 SASEGT. This CDR3 has 15 amino acids. V dropped 2 bases and J dropped 7 bases, with 17 bases sitting between them. The CDR3 nucleotides read TGTGCCAGCAGTGAAAGGGGCAGGGTTTTAGGTGGCTACACCTTC. Protein: CASSERGRVLGGYTF.

V is TRBV9 and J is TRBJ2-1; 7 bases align to TRBD1. V trimming: 4 bases; J trimming: 11 bases; junction bases outside the gene matches: 6. This CDR3 region has 12 residues. Germline loops: CDR1 SGDLS, CDR2 YYNGEE. The CDR3 region is CASSPSGQKQFF. The DNA of the CDR3 is TGTGCCAGCAGCCCATCGGGACAGAAGCAGTTCTTC.